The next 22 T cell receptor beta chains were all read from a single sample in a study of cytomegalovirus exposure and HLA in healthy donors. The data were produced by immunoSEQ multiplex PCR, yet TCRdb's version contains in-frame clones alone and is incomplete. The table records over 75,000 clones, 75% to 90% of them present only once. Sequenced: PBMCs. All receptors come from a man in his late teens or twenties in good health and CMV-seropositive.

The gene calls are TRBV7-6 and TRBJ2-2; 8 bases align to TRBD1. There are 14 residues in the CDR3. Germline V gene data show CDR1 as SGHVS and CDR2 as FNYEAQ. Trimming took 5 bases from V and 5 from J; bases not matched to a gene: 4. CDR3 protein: CASSRWDRTGELFF. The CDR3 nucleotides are TGTGCCAGCAGCCGATGGGACAGGACCGGGGAGCTGTTTTTT.

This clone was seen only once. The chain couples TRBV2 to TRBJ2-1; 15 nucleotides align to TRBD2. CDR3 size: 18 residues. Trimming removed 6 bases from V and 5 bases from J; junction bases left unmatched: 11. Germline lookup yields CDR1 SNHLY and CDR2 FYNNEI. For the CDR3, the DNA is TGTGCCAGCAGCCTCGTACCCGGACTAGCGGGAGGGGACAATGAGCAGTTCTTC. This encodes CASSLVPGLAGGDNEQFF.

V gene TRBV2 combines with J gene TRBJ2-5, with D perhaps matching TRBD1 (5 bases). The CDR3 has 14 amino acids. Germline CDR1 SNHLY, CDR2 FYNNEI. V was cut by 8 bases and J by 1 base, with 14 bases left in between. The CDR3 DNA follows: TGTGCCAGCCAACCAACAGGATTCCAAGAGACCCAGTACTTC. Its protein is CASQPTGFQETQYF.

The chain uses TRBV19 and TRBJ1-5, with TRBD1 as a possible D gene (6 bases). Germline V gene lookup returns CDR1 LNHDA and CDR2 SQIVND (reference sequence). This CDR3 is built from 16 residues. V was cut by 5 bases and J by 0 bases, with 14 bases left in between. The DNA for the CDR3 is TGTGCCAGTAGTCTCCGGACAGTGTATAGCAATCAGCCCCAGCATTTT. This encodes CASSLRTVYSNQPQHF. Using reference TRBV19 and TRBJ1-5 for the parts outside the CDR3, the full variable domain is DGGITQSPKYLFRKEGQNVTLSCEQNLNHDAMYWYRQDPGQGLRLIYYSQIVNDFQKGDIAEGYSVSREKKESFPLTVTSAQKNPTAFYLCASSLRTVYSNQPQHFGDGTRLSIL.

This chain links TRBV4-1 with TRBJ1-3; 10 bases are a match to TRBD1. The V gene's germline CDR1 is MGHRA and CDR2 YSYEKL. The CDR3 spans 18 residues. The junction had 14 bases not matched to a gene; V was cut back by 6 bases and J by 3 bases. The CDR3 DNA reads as TGCGCCAGCAGTCTCCTCGGACAGGGGGTCTTCAGTGGAAACACCATATATTTT. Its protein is CASSLLGQGVFSGNTIYF.

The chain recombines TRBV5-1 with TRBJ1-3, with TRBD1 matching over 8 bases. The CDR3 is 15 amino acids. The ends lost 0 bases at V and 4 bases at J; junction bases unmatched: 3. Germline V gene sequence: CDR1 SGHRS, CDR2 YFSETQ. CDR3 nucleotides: TGCGCCAGCAGCTTGGGGACAGGGAAGGGAAACACCATATATTTT. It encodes CASSLGTGKGNTIYF.

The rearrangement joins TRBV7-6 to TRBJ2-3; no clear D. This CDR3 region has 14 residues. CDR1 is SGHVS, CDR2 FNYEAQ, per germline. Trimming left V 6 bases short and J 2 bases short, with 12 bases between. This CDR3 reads CASSPTPDTDTQYF. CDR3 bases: TGTGCCAGCAGTCCAACACCAGACACAGATACGCAGTATTTT. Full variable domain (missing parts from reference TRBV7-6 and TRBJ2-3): GAGVSQSPRYKVTKRGQDVALRCDPISGHVSLYWYRQALGQGPEFLTYFNYEAQQDKSGLPNDRFSAERPEGSISTLTIQRTEQRDSAMYRCASSPTPDTDTQYFGPGTRLTVL.

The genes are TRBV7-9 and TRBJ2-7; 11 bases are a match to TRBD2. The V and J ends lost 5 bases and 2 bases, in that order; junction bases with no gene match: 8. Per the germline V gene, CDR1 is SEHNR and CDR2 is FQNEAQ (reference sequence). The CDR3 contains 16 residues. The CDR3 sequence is CASSPPSGRTTYEQYF. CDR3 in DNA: TGTGCCAGCAGCCCCCCTAGCGGGAGGACGACCTACGAGCAGTACTTC.

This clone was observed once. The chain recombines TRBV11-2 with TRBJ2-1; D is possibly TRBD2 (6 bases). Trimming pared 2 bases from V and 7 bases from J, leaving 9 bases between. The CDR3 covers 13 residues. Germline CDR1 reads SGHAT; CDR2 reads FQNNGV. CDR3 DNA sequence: TGTGCCAGCAGCTTACTAGGGAGGAATGAGCAGTTCTTC. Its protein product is CASSLLGRNEQFF.

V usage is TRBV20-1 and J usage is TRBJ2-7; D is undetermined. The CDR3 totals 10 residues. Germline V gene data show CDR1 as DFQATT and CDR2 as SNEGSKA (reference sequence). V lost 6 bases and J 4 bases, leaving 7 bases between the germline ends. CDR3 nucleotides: TGCAGTGCCCAAGAGTACGAGCAGTACTTC. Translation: CSAQEYEQYF.

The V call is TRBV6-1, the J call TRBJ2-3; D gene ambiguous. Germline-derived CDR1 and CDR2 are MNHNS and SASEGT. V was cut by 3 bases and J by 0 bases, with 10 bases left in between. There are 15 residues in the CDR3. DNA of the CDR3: TGTGCCAGCAGTGAGAATCCTACTAGCACAGATACGCAGTATTTT. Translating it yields CASSENPTSTDTQYF.

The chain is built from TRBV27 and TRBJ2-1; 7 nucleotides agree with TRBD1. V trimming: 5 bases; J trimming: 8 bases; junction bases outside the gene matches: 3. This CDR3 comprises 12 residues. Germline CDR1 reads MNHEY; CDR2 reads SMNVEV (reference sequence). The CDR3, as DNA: TGTGCCAGCAGTCTTACAGGGGATGAGCAGTTCTTC. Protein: CASSLTGDEQFF.

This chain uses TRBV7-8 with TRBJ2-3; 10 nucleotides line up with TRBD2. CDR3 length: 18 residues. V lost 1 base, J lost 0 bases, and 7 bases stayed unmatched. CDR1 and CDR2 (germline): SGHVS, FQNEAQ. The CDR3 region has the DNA TGTGCCAGCAGCTTAGAAATTGCTAGCGGGAGAAGCACAGATACGCAGTATTTT. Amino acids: CASSLEIASGRSTDTQYF.

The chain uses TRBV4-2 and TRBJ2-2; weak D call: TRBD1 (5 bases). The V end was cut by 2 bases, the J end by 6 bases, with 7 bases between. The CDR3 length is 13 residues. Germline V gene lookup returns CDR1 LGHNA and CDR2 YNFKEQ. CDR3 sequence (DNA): TGTGCCAGCAGCCAATTGGGGCCCGGGGAGCTGTTTTTT. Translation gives CASSQLGPGELFF.

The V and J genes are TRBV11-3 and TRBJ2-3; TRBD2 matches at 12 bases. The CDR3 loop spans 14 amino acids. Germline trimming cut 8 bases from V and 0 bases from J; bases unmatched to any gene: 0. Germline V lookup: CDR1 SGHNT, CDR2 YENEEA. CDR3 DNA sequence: TGTGCCAGCGGACTAGCGGGAAGCACAGATACGCAGTATTTT. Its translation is CASGLAGSTDTQYF.

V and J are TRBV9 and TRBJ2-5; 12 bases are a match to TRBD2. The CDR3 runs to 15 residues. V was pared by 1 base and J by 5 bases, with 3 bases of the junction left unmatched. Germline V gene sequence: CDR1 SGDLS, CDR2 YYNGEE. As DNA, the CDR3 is TGTGCCAGCAGCGTACTAGCGGGAGGGCGGGAGACCCAGTACTTC. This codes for CASSVLAGGRETQYF.

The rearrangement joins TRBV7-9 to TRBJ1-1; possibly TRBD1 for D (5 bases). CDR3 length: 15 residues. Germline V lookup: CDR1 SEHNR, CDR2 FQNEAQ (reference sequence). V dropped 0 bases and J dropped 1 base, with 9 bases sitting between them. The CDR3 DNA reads TGTGCCAGCAGCTTAGCCCTCGGGGGGAACACTGAAGCTTTCTTT. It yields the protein CASSLALGGNTEAFF.

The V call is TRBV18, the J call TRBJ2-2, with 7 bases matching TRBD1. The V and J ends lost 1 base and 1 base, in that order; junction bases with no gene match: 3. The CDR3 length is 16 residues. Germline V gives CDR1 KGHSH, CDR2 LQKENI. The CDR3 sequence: CASSPLTGVNTGELFF. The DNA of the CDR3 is TGTGCCAGCTCACCACTCACAGGGGTGAACACCGGGGAGCTGTTTTTT.

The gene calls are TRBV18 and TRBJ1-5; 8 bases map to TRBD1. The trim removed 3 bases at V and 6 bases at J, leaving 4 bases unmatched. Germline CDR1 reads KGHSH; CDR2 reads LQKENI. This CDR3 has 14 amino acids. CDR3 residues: CASSPQGAVQPQHF. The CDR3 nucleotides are TGTGCCAGCTCACCCCAGGGGGCTGTTCAGCCCCAGCATTTT.

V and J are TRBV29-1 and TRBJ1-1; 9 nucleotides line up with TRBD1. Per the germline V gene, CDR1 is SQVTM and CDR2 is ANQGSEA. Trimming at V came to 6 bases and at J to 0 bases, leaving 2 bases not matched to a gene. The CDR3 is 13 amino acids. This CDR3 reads CSVDRGMNTEAFF. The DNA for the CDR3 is TGCAGCGTGGACAGGGGAATGAACACTGAAGCTTTCTTT.

CDR3 sequence: CASRTRLNTEAFF. The CDR3 coding sequence is TGTGCCAGTAGAACTCGGTTGAACACTGAAGCTTTCTTT. The chain carries TRBV19 and TRBJ1-1; the D is unclear. Germline V CDR1 and CDR2: LNHDA, SQIVND (reference sequence). The CDR3 contains 13 residues. V lost 6 bases to trimming and J lost 0 bases, with 8 bases between them.

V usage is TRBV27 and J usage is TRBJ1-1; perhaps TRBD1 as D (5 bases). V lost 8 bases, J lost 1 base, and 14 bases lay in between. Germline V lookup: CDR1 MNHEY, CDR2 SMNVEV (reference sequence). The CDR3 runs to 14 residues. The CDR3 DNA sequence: TGTGCCAGCTGCCGGGCGGGGACGAACACTGAAGCTTTCTTT. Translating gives CASCRAGTNTEAFF.